The next 10 T cell receptor beta chains were all read from a single sample in a study of cytomegalovirus exposure and HLA in healthy donors. The assay was immunoSEQ multiplex PCR, and TCRdb's table has in-frame clones only and misses some. Among about 360,000 clones listed, 86% were seen once. Sequenced material: PBMCs. These receptors all stem from a woman between 18 and 30 years old in good health and CMV-seronegative.

The V call is TRBV28, the J call TRBJ1-4, with TRBD1 identical over 7 bases. J gave up 7 bases and V 7 bases, and 9 bases lay outside the gene matches. CDR1 is MDHEN and CDR2 is SYDVKM in the germline V gene. This CDR3 has 14 residues. The DNA for the CDR3 is TGTGCCAGCATTAATCAGGGGGGCGTTGAAAAACTGTTTTTT. Translation gives CASINQGGVEKLFF.

Here the CDR3 DNA reads TGTGCCAGCAGTTCCGGACTAGCGGGAGAGGGGCAGTACTTC. Translated, it gives CASSSGLAGEGQYF. This sequence joins TRBV7-6 and TRBJ2-7, with 13 bases lining up with TRBD2. The CDR3 loop spans 14 amino acids. Germline V gene lookup returns CDR1 SGHVS and CDR2 FNYEAQ. J was trimmed by 9 bases and V by 6 bases; bases with no gene match: 8.

This clone appeared a few times. The gene calls are TRBV30 and TRBJ2-4; 7 nucleotides line up with TRBD1. V was clipped by 5 bases and J by 0 bases; unmatched bases: 10. Germline CDR1 GTSNPN, CDR2 SVGIG (reference sequence). There are 16 residues in the CDR3. The DNA for the CDR3 is TGTGCCTGGTGCGAACCGGGACAGCTAGCCAAAAACATTCAGTACTTC. It specifies CAWCEPGQLAKNIQYF.

The chain carries TRBV18 and TRBJ2-5, with a weak D call TRBD2 (5 bases). The CDR3 runs 13 residues. The germline gives CDR1 KGHSH, CDR2 LQKENI. The V end was cut by 6 bases, the J end by 5 bases, with 13 bases between. In nucleotides, the CDR3 is TGTGCCAGCTCCCTCGGACTTGGGGAGACCCAGTACTTC. It is translated as CASSLGLGETQYF. The complete variable domain, with remaining parts taken from reference TRBV18 and TRBJ2-5, reads NAGVMQNPRHLVRRRGQEARLRCSPMKGHSHVYWYRQLPEEGLKFMVYLQKENIIDESGMPKERFSAEFPKEGPSILRIQQVVRGDSAAYFCASSLGLGETQYFGPGTRLLVL.

J is TRBJ1-1 and V is TRBV2; 10 positions match TRBD1. V gave up 1 base and J gave up 6 bases; unmatched junction bases: 5. The length of the CDR3 is 15 residues. Germline V gives CDR1 SNHLY, CDR2 FYNNEI. CDR3 bases: TGTGCCAGCAGTGAAGGGGGACAGGGGAAATCTGAAGCTTTCTTT. This codes for CASSEGGQGKSEAFF.

The chain uses TRBV7-6 and TRBJ2-7; the match to TRBD2 covers 8 bases. With V trimmed by 0 bases and J by 5 bases, 6 bases remained unmatched. Germline V gene lookup returns CDR1 SGHVS and CDR2 FNYEAQ. This CDR3 has 15 residues. The CDR3 DNA reads TGTGCCAGCAGCTTAGCAGCGGGAGAAACCGACGAGCAGTACTTC. The encoded protein is CASSLAAGETDEQYF. The full variable domain, its missing parts supplied by reference TRBV7-6 and TRBJ2-7, is GAGVSQSPRYKVTKRGQDVALRCDPISGHVSLYWYRQALGQGPEFLTYFNYEAQQDKSGLPNDRFSAERPEGSISTLTIQRTEQRDSAMYRCASSLAAGETDEQYFGPGTRLTVT.

V usage is TRBV27 and J usage is TRBJ2-2; 11 nucleotides match TRBD2. The V gene's germline CDR1 is MNHEY and CDR2 SMNVEV (reference sequence). The CDR3 contains 19 residues. The V segment lost 6 bases and the J segment 4 bases; nucleotides outside the gene matches: 16. CDR3 residues: CASSPRRLAGPRPTGELFF. In DNA form, the CDR3 reads TGTGCCAGCAGCCCCCGAAGACTAGCGGGGCCGCGACCCACCGGGGAGCTGTTTTTT.

The CDR3 protein is CAWSVSEGWSYEQYF. CDR3 nucleotides: TGTGCCTGGAGTGTATCGGAGGGTTGGTCCTACGAGCAGTACTTC. V and J are TRBV30 and TRBJ2-7; TRBD2 is a possible D gene (6 bases). Between the trimmed V and J ends, which lost 0 bases and 1 base, there was a span of 13 bases. CDR1 and CDR2 (germline): GTSNPN, SVGIG (reference sequence). The CDR3 is 15 residues long. Using reference TRBV30 and TRBJ2-7 for the parts outside the CDR3, the full variable domain is SQTIHQWPATLVQPVGSPLSLECTVEGTSNPNLYWYRQAAGRGLQLLFYSVGIGQISSEVPQNLSASRPQDRQFILSSKKLLLSDSGFYLCAWSVSEGWSYEQYFGPGTRLTVT.

The CDR3 sequence: CATSTRRGVTGELFF. The CDR3 bases are TGTGCCACCAGCACCAGGAGGGGTGTCACCGGGGAGCTGTTTTTT. The gene calls are TRBV15 and TRBJ2-2, with D perhaps matching TRBD2 (6 bases). Per the germline V gene, CDR1 is LNHNV and CDR2 is YYDKDF (reference sequence). Between the trimmed V and J ends, which lost 4 bases and 4 bases, there was a span of 13 bases. This CDR3 contains 15 residues.

This chain joins TRBV7-6 and TRBJ1-1; D is undetermined. The V end was cut by 1 base, the J end by 6 bases, with 9 bases between. The CDR3 is 13 residues long. CDR1 and CDR2 (germline): SGHVS, FNYEAQ. CDR3 DNA sequence: TGTGCCAGCAGCTTAGGAGGGAAAGCTGAAGCTTTCTTT. This translates into CASSLGGKAEAFF.